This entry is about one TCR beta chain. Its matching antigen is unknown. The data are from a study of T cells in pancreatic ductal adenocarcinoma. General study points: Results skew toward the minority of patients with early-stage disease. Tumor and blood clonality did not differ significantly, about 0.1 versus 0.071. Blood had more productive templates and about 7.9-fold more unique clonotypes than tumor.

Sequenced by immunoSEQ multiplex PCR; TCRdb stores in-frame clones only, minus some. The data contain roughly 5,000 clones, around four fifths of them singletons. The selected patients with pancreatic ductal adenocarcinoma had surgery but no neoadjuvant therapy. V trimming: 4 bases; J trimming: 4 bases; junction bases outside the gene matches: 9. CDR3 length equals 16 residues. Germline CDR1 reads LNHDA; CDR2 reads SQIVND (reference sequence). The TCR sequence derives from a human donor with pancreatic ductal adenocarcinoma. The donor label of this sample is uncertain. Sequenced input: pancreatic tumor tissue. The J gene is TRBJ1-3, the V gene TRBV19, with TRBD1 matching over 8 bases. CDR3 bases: TGTGCCAGTAGTACTCCGGGACAGGCACCGGGAAACACCATATATTTT. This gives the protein CASSTPGQAPGNTIYF.